The sequence of this TCR beta chain was determined in a study of shared T cell receptors in the human thymus. TCRdb's table, derived via immunoSEQ multiplex PCR, lists solely in-frame clones and lacks some. The sample contains approximately 660,000 clones, around 87% of which appear only once. The CDR3 totals 14 residues. Looked up from germline, CDR1 is WSHSY and CDR2 is SAAADI. With V trimmed by 0 bases and J by 8 bases, 4 bases remained unmatched. The sample also formed part of further work on human thymus T cells. In that study: Resections obtained during corrective heart surgery supplied the thymus tissue. Unrelated individuals were reported by related research to share highly overlapping thymic repertoires.

The specimen was thymocytes. The rearrangement uses TRBV10-2 and TRBJ1-3, with 7 bases identical to TRBD1. The sequence derives from a boy under three years old with a congenital heart defect. This CDR3 reads CASSESGGKDTIYF. The CDR3 DNA sequence: TGCGCCAGCAGTGAGTCAGGGGGCAAGGACACCATATATTTT.